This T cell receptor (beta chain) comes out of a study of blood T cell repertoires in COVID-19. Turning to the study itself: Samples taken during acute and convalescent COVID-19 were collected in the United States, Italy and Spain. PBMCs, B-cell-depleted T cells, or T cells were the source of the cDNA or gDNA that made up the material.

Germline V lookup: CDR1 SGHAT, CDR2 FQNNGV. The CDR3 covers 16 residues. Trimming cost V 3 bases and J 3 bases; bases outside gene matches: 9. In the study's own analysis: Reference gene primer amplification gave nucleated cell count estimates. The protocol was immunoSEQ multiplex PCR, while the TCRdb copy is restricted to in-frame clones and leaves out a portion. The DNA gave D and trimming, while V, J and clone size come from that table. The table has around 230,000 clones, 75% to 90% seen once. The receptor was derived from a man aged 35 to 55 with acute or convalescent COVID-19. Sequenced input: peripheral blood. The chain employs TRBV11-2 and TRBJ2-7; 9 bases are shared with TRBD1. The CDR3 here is CASSFTGTGNLYEQYF. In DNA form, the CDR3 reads TGTGCCAGCAGCTTCACGGGGACAGGGAATCTCTACGAGCAGTACTTC.